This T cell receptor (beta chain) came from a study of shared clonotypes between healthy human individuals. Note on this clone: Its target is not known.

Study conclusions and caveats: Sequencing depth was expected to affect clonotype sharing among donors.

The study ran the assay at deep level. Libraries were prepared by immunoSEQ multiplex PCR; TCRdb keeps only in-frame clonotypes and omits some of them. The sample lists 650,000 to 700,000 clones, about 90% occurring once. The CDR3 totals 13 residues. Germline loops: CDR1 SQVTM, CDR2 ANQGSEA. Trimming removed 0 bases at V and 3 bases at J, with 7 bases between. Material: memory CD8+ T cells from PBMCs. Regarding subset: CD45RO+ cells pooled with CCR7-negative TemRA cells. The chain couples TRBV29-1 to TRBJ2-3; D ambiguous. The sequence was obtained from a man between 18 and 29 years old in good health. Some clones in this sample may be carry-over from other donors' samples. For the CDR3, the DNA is TGCAGCGTTGAAGATCGGAGAACAGATACGCAGTATTTT. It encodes CSVEDRRTDTQYF.